This entry features one T cell receptor (beta chain) sequence. These data come from a study of blood T cell repertoires in COVID-19. Looking at the study overall: The analysed material was cDNA or gDNA that came from T cells, B-cell-depleted T cells, or PBMCs.

Produced via immunoSEQ multiplex PCR; TCRdb's table is partial and in-frame only. The sample lists about 210,000 clones, 70% to 90% seen once, with 5% to 6.5% in the top ten. The junction had 9 bases not matched to a gene; V was cut back by 7 bases and J by 8 bases. This CDR3 has 13 amino acids. V is TRBV12-3 or TRBV12-4 and J is TRBJ2-7; 9 positions agree with TRBD1. The sequence was obtained from a man aged 45 to 65 with COVID-19, enrolled during active disease. Specimen: peripheral blood. CDR3 sequence (DNA): TGTGCCAGCACCTACAGGGGGCTCCTGAAGCAGTACTTC. Amino acid sequence: CASTYRGLLKQYF.